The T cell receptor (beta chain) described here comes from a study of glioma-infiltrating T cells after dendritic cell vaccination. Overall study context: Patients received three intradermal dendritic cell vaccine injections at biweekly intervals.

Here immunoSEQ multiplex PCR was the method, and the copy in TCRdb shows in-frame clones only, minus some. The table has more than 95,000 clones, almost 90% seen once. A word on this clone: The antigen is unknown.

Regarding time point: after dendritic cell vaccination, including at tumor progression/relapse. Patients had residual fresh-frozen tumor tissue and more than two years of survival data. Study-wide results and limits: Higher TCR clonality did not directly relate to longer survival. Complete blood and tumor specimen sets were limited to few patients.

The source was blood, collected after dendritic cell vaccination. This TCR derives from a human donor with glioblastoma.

The CDR3 loop reads CASSVEVTANTGELFF. In DNA form, the CDR3 reads TGTGCCAGCAGCGTAGAGGTGACAGCGAACACCGGGGAGCTGTTTTTT. This chain joins TRBV9 and TRBJ2-2; tentatively, D is TRBD1 (5 bases). Trimming left V 0 bases short and J 0 bases short, with 9 bases between. CDR1 and CDR2 (germline): SGDLS, YYNGEE. This CDR3 is 16 amino acids long.